This T cell receptor beta chain comes out of a study of blood T cell repertoires in COVID-19. Study in general: Both acute and convalescent COVID-19 samples were obtained from the United States, Italy and Spain. From T cells, B-cell-depleted T cells, or PBMCs came the material, which was cDNA or gDNA.

The V and J ends lost 5 bases and 7 bases, in that order; junction bases with no gene match: 15. Germline CDR1 is MDHEN and CDR2 is SYDVKM. This CDR3 has 17 residues. Original analysis: Amplification of reference gene primers provided the estimated nucleated cell counts. Clones were read by immunoSEQ multiplex PCR, and TCRdb kept only the in-frame ones, dropping some. That table gives V, J and clone size, and the DNA gave D and trimming. Of more than 250,000 clones detected, more than 75% appear once; the ten largest clones hold approximately 2.2%. This chain links TRBV28 with TRBJ1-5; 9 nucleotides match TRBD1. The sequenced sample was peripheral blood. This TCR was recovered from a woman aged 25 to 39 who had recovered from COVID-19. DNA for the CDR3: TGTGCCAGCAGTGTGACCTTGGGACAGGGTTCGATCCAGCCCCAGCATTTT. Translated: CASSVTLGQGSIQPQHF.